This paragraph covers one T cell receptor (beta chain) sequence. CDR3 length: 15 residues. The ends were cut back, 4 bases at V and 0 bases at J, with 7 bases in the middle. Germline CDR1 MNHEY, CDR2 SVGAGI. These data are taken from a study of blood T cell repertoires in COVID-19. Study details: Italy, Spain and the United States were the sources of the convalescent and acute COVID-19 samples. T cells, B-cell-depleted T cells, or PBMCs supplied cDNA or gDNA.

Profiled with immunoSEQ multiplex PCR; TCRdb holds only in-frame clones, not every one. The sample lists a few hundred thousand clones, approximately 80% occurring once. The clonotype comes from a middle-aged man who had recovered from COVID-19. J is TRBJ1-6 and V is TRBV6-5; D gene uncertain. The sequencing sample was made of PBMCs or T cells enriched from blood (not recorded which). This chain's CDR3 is CASSFDSSYNSPLHF. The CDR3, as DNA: TGTGCCAGCAGTTTTGATAGCTCCTATAATTCACCCCTCCACTTT.